Sequencing of this TCR beta chain was carried out in a study of blood T cell repertoires in COVID-19. At the level of the study: The study drew acute and convalescent COVID-19 samples from the United States, Italy and Spain. T cells, B-cell-depleted T cells, or PBMCs provided the cDNA or gDNA that served as material.

There are 18 residues in the CDR3. The germline V gene encodes CDR1 MNHNS and CDR2 SASEGT. Deletions cut 1 base from V and 0 bases from J, with 15 bases between. Original processing notes: From reference gene primer amplification, estimates of nucleated cell counts were derived. Using immunoSEQ multiplex PCR, the repertoire was profiled, and TCRdb retains in-frame clones only, with some absent. The V and J calls and clone size come from that table; D and trimming were worked out from the DNA. Among hundreds of thousands of clones listed, around 84% were seen once. The clonotype originates from a man aged 40-50 years with acute or convalescent COVID-19. The sequenced material came from peripheral blood. The V and J genes are TRBV6-1 and TRBJ2-2, with TRBD1 as a possible D gene (5 bases). The CDR3, as DNA: TGTGCCAGCAGTGAAGATCCCCCGACAGCCGCGAACACCGGGGAGCTGTTTTTT. Amino acid sequence: CASSEDPPTAANTGELFF.